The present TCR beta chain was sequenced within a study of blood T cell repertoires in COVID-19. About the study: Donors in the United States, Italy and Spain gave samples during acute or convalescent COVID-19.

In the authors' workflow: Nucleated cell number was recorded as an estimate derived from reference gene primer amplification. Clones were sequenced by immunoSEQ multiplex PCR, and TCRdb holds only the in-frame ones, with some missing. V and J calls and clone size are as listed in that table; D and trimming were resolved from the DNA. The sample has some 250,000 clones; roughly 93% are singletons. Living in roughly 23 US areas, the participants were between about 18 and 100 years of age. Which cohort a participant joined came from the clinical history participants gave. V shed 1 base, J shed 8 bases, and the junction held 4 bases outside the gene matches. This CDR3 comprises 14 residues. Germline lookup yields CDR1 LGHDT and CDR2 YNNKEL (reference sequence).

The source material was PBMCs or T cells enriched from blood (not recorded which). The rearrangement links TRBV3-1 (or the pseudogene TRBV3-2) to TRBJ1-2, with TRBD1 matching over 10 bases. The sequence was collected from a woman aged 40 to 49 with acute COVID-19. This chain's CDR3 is CASSQGQGAGGYTF. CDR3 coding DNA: TGTGCCAGCAGCCAAGGACAGGGGGCGGGCGGCTACACCTTC.